This entry lists 28 T cell receptor beta chains sequenced from one sample in a study of synovial regulatory T cells in juvenile arthritis. The data were produced by immunoSEQ multiplex PCR, yet TCRdb's version contains in-frame clones alone and is incomplete. The data include 1,500 to 2,000 clones; the top ten clones carry 9.5%. Synovial fluid was collected with matched peripheral blood from each patient with active arthritis. What was sequenced was Treg cells from the synovium. The receptors originated from a donor aged 2-29 years with juvenile idiopathic arthritis.

Judged by frequency, this clone is medium-sized. The V call is TRBV10-3, the J call TRBJ1-5; TCRdb's assignment of TRBD1 cannot be checked, as there is no DNA. In germline, CDR1 is ENHRY, CDR2 SYGVKD. The CDR3 is 16 residues long. Only the protein is on record. CDR3 residues: CAISEFGQYSNQPQHF.

This clone ranks as medium-sized in terms of frequency. The chain recombines TRBV5-1 with TRBJ1-2. The CDR3 loop spans 13 amino acids. This entry has no DNA. Germline assignment: CDR1 SGHRS and CDR2 YFSETQ. The CDR3 protein is CASSATAPTGYTF.

This clone shows up as medium-sized by frequency. The chain has TRBV7-2 and TRBJ1-3. The CDR3 spans 17 residues. DNA is not recorded here. Germline V gene lookup returns CDR1 SGHTA and CDR2 FQGNSA. This chain's CDR3 is CASSLSGGLLSGNTIYF.

The chain employs TRBV6-1 and TRBJ2-3; the D gene TCRdb calls, TRBD1, cannot be checked with no DNA. The germline CDR1 and CDR2 sequences are MNHNS and SASEGT. The CDR3 consists of 15 residues. Only the protein is on record. The CDR3 reads CASTARDRTTDTQYF.

This clone ranks as medium-sized in terms of frequency. V gene TRBV6-5 combines with J gene TRBJ2-7; checking the TCRdb D call of TRBD1 is not possible without DNA. In germline, CDR1 is MNHEY, CDR2 SVGAGI. The CDR3 runs 13 residues. There is no recorded DNA. CDR3 loop: CASGPGQGYEQYF.

This clone counts as medium-sized by frequency. V and J are TRBV7-9 and TRBJ1-1; TCRdb reports TRBD1, a call that lacks DNA to check it against. This CDR3 spans 11 amino acids. No DNA accompanies this entry. Germline CDR1 and CDR2: SEHNR and FQNEAQ (reference sequence). CDR3: CASRGYTEAFF.

Frequency places this clone as medium-sized (0.01 to 0.1%). This chain uses TRBV11-2 with TRBJ2-3. CDR3 length: 16 amino acids. No nucleotide data were recorded. CDR1 is SGHAT and CDR2 is FQNNGV in the germline V gene. The CDR3 sequence is CASSPGRLTSTDTQYF.

This clone counts as medium-sized by frequency. The chain recombines TRBV7-3 with TRBJ2-5; TCRdb calls TRBD1, which cannot be checked without DNA. CDR3 length: 14 residues. DNA for this receptor is not on file. Looked up from germline, CDR1 is SGHTA and CDR2 is FQGTGA. CDR3 amino acids: CASSPTGGAETQYF.

By frequency, this clone registers medium-sized. V is TRBV9 and J is TRBJ2-7; TCRdb names TRBD2, which stays unverified in the absence of DNA. Germline V gene sequence: CDR1 SGDLS, CDR2 YYNGEE. The CDR3 sequence is 17 residues long. The DNA is unrecorded. CDR3 sequence: CASSVGFSGRFSYEQYF.

This chain uses TRBV28 with TRBJ2-5; checking the TCRdb D call of TRBD2 is not possible without DNA. The CDR3 covers 18 residues. The DNA sequence is not available. Germline V gene lookup returns CDR1 MDHEN and CDR2 SYDVKM. The CDR3 protein is CASSLYPVAGAYQETQYF.

In terms of frequency, this clone is medium-sized. The chain employs TRBV9 and TRBJ2-1; the TCRdb D gene call, TRBD1, has no DNA to confirm it. The CDR3 covers 18 residues. Only the protein is available. Germline loops: CDR1 SGDLS, CDR2 YYNGEE. The CDR3 loop reads CASSVGTGGASSYNEQFF.

Considering frequency, this clone is medium-sized (0.01 to 0.1%). This chain uses TRBV30 with TRBJ1-4; TCRdb's D gene call, TRBD1, goes unchecked for lack of DNA. Germline loops: CDR1 GTSNPN, CDR2 SVGIG (reference sequence). There are 12 residues in the CDR3. DNA is not recorded here. CDR3 in amino acids: CAWTGWDEKLFF.

Measured by frequency, this clone is medium-sized (0.01 to 0.1%). The chain uses TRBV2 and TRBJ2-7; absent DNA, TCRdb's TRBD2 call cannot be checked. Germline V CDR1 and CDR2: SNHLY, FYNNEI. CDR3 size: 15 residues. The DNA sequence is not available. CDR3 protein: CASTWSGASSYEQYF.

This clone shows up as medium-sized by frequency. The rearrangement joins TRBV28 to TRBJ1-5. The CDR3 loop spans 19 amino acids. The entry carries no DNA sequence. Germline values: CDR1 MDHEN, CDR2 SYDVKM. CDR3: CASSLCSPPGAFCNQPQHF.

This clone is medium-sized by frequency. J is TRBJ1-5 and V is TRBV19. Per the germline V gene, CDR1 is LNHDA and CDR2 is SQIVND (reference sequence). This CDR3 has 17 amino acids. No DNA is listed. The CDR3 reads CASSMPGTEYSNQPQHF.

This clone is classed as medium-sized by frequency. This rearrangement joins TRBV18 to TRBJ2-3. The CDR3 sequence is 15 residues long. Nucleotide data are not available. CDR1 and CDR2 from the germline V gene are KGHSH and LQKENI. CDR3 amino acids: CASSPHGGDTDTQYF.

In terms of frequency, this clone is medium-sized. The chain employs TRBV5-1 and TRBJ2-5; TCRdb picks TRBD2, but there is no DNA to check that call. This CDR3 contains 14 residues. No DNA was logged. Germline CDR1 and CDR2: SGHRS and YFSETQ. CDR3 sequence reads: CASSGTSSGETQYF.

Considering frequency, this clone is medium-sized. V and J are TRBV5-1 and TRBJ2-7; TCRdb designates TRBD1, a call that cannot be tested without DNA. The germline gives CDR1 SGHRS, CDR2 YFSETQ. CDR3 length: 13 residues. Only the protein is on record. The CDR3 loop reads CASSLGQDYEQYF.

Judged by frequency, this clone is medium-sized. This rearrangement joins TRBV6-1 to TRBJ2-1; the D gene TCRdb calls, TRBD2, cannot be checked with no DNA. This CDR3 has 14 residues. A DNA sequence was not provided. Per the germline V gene, CDR1 is MNHNS and CDR2 is SASEGT. The CDR3 loop is CASRPGLAHNEQFF.

In terms of frequency, this clone is medium-sized. The chain employs TRBV6-6 and TRBJ2-3; TCRdb selects TRBD2, and the lack of DNA leaves this call unchecked. Germline V gene lookup returns CDR1 MNHNY and CDR2 SVGAGI (reference sequence). The CDR3 runs 15 residues. DNA for this receptor is not on file. This CDR3 reads CASSYSLLRTDTQYF.

The rearrangement uses TRBV7-9 and TRBJ2-5. Germline CDR1 reads SEHNR; CDR2 reads FQNEAQ (reference sequence). This CDR3 has 15 residues. The record lacks a DNA sequence. Here the CDR3 reads CASTGPGRPVETQYF.

This clone is classed as medium-sized by frequency. The chain has TRBV4-1 and TRBJ2-7; TCRdb's D call of TRBD2 is untestable without DNA. Germline CDR1 is MGHRA and CDR2 is YSYEKL. The CDR3 sequence is 16 residues long. No DNA is recorded. CDR3 loop: CASSQARGSGISEQYF.

In terms of frequency, this clone is medium-sized (0.01 to 0.1%). The chain joins TRBV5-6 to TRBJ2-5. The CDR3 length is 11 residues. There is no recorded DNA. CDR1 and CDR2 (germline): SGHDT, YYEEEE. This CDR3 reads CASSIRETQYF.

The rearrangement links TRBV30 to TRBJ2-2; lacking DNA, the TRBD1 call made by TCRdb goes unchecked. CDR1 and CDR2 from the germline V gene are GTSNPN and SVGIG (reference sequence). The CDR3 loop spans 14 amino acids. The entry carries no DNA sequence. CDR3 in amino acids: CACTGTGGAGELFF.

The chain carries TRBV19 and TRBJ2-1; TCRdb's D gene call, TRBD2, goes unchecked for lack of DNA. The CDR3 extends over 14 amino acids. The DNA sequence is not available. The germline CDR1 and CDR2 sequences are LNHDA and SQIVND (reference sequence). The CDR3 reads CASEDLPSYNEQFF.

In terms of frequency, this clone is medium-sized. J is TRBJ1-2 and V is TRBV9. The CDR3 spans 11 residues. No DNA appears here. In germline, CDR1 is SGDLS, CDR2 YYNGEE. CDR3 sequence: CASSDPEGYTF.

This clone is identified as large from frequency. V is TRBV6-1 and J is TRBJ1-1; TCRdb indicates TRBD1, and absent DNA this call remains unverified. Germline CDR1 is MNHNS and CDR2 is SASEGT. This CDR3 spans 12 amino acids. DNA is not recorded here. CDR3 sequence: CASKRGGTEAFF.

By frequency, this clone is large. This rearrangement joins TRBV7-3 to TRBJ2-1. The germline gives CDR1 SGHTA, CDR2 FQGTGA. The CDR3 contains 15 residues. DNA is not recorded here. CDR3 loop: CASSLMRGSYNEQFF.